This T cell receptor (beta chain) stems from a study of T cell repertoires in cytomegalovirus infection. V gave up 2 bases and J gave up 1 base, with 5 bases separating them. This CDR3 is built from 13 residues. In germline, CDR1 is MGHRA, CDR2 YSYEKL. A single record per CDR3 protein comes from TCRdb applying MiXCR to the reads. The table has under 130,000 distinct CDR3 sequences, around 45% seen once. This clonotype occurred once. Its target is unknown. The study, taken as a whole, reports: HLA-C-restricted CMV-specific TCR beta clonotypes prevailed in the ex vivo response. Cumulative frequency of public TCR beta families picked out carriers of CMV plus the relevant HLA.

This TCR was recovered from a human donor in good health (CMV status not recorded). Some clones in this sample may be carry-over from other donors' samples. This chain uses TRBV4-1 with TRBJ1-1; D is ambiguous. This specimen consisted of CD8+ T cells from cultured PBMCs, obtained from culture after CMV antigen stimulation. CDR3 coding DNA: TGCGCCAGCAGCCAATTGGGGAACACTGAAGCTTTCTTT. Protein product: CASSQLGNTEAFF.